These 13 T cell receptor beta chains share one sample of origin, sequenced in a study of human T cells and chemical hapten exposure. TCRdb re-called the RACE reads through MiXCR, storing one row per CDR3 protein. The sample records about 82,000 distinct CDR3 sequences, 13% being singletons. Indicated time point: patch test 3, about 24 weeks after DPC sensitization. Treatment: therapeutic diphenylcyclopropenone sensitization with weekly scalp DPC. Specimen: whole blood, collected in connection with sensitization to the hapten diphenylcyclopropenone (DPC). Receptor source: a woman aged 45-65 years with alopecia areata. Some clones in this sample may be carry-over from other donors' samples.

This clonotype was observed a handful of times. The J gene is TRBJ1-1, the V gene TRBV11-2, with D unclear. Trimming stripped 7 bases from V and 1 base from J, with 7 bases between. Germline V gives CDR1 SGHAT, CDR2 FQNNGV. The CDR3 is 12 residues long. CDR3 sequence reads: CASKTGNTEAFF. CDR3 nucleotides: TGTGCCAGCAAGACGGGGAACACTGAAGCTTTCTTT.

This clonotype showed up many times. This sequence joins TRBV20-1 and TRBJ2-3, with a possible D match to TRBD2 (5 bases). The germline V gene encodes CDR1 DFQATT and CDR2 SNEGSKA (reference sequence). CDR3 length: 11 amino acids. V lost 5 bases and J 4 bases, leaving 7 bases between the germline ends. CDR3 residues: CSAPGSDTQYF. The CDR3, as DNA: TGCAGTGCTCCGGGGTCAGATACGCAGTATTTT.

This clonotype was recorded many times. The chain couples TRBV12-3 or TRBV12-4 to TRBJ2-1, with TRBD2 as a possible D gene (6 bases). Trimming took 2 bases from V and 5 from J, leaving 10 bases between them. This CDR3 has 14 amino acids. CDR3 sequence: CASSLSRGHNEQFF. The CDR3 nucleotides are TGTGCCAGCAGTTTATCGCGGGGACACAATGAGCAGTTCTTC.

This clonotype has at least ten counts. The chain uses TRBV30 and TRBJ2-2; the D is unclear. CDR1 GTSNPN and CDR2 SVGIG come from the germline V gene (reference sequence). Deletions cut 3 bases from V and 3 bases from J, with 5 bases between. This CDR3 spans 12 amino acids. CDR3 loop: CAWRTHTGELFF. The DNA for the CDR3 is TGTGCCTGGAGGACCCACACCGGGGAGCTGTTTTTT. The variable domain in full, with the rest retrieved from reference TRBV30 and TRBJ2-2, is SQTIHQWPATLVQPVGSPLSLECTVEGTSNPNLYWYRQAAGRGLQLLFYSVGIGQISSEVPQNLSASRPQDRQFILSSKKLLLSDSGFYLCAWRTHTGELFFGEGSRLTVL.

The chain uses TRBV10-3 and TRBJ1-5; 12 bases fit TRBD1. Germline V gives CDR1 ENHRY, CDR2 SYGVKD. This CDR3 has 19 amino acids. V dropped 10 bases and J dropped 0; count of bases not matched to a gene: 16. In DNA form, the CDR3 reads TGTGCCACTGCTTACCGGGGACAGGGGGCCGGGAATAGCAATCAGCCCCAGCATTTT. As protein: CATAYRGQGAGNSNQPQHF.

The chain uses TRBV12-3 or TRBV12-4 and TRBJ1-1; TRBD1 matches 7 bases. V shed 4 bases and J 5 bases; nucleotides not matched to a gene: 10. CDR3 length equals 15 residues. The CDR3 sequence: CASSSTGVRRTEAFF. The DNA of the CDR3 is TGTGCCAGCAGTTCAACAGGGGTGAGAAGGACTGAAGCTTTCTTT.

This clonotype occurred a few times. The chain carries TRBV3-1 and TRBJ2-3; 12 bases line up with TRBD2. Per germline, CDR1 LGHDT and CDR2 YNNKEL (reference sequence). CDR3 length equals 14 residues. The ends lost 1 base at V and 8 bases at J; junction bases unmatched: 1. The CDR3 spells CASSQVLAGGTQYF. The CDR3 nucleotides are TGTGCCAGCAGCCAAGTACTAGCGGGAGGTACGCAGTATTTT.

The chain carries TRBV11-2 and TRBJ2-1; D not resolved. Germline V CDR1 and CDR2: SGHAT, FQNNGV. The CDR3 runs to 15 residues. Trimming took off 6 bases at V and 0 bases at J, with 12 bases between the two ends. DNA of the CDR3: TGTGCCAGCAGGCCAATCGAGAGCTCCTACAATGAGCAGTTCTTC. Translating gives CASRPIESSYNEQFF.

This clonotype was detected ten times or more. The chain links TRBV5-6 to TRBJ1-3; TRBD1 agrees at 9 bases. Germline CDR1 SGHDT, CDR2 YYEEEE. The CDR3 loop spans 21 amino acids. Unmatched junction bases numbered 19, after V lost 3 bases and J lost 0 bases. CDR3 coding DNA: TGTGCCAGCAGCTATCGGTTCCGGACAGGGGCTTCTCTCCTCTCTGGAAACACCATATATTTT. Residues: CASSYRFRTGASLLSGNTIYF.

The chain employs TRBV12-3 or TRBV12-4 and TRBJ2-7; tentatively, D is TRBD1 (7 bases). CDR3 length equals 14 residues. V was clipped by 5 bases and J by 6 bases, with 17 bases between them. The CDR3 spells CASSARGVSGEQYF. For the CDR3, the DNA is TGTGCCAGCAGTGCCAGGGGGGTTAGTGGCGAGCAGTACTTC.

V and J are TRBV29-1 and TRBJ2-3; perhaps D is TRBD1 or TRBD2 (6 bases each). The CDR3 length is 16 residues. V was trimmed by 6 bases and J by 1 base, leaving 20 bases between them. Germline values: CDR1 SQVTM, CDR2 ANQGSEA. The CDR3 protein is CSVPSLTGAGTDTQYF. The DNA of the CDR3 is TGCAGCGTACCCTCCCTAACGGGGGCGGGCACAGATACGCAGTATTTT.

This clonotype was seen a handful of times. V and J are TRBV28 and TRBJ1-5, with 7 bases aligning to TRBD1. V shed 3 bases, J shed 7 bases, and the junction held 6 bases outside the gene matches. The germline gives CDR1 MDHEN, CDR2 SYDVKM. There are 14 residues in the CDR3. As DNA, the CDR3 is TGTGCCAGCAGTTTGGCTGACAGGGACCAGCCCCAGCATTTT. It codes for CASSLADRDQPQHF.

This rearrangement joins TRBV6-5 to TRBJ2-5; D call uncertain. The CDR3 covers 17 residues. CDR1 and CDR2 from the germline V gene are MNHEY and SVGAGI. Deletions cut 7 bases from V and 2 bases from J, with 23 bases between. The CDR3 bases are TGTGCCAGCATTAAAGTCGATAGCTGGGCCGATCAAGAGACCCAGTACTTC. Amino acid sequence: CASIKVDSWADQETQYF.